This T cell receptor beta chain was recorded in a study of blood T cell repertoires in COVID-19. At the level of the study: The origin of the acute and convalescent COVID-19 samples was the United States, Italy and Spain. In each case, the material was cDNA or gDNA derived from T cells, B-cell-depleted T cells, or PBMCs.

With 1 base clipped from V and 0 bases from J, the junction kept 1 base outside the gene matches. This CDR3 has 16 residues. Germline-derived CDR1 and CDR2 are KGHDR and SFDVKD. The authors' processing: The authors estimated nucleated cell counts from reference gene primer amplification. Here immunoSEQ multiplex PCR was the method, and the copy in TCRdb shows in-frame clones only, minus some. Clone size and V and J calls were adopted from that table, with D and trimming inferred from the DNA. This sample has roughly 330,000 clones; about 84% occur once, and the top ten carry around 1.6%. Sequencing was performed on peripheral blood. V usage is TRBV24-1 and J usage is TRBJ2-2; 7 positions match TRBD2. This sequence originates from a woman aged 45-59 years with acute or convalescent COVID-19. The CDR3 is CATSDFRGANTGELFF. The CDR3 DNA sequence: TGTGCCACCAGTGATTTTCGGGGGGCGAACACCGGGGAGCTGTTTTTT.